The 24 T cell receptor beta chains below all came from one sample that was sequenced in a study of sequential checkpoint blockade in melanoma. The assay was immunoSEQ multiplex PCR, and TCRdb's table has in-frame clones only and misses some. The repertoire has 15,000 to 20,000 clones, over 60% of them found once; the top ten carry approximately 20%. Treatment in this sample: randomized to nivolumab then ipilimumab (arm A) or the reverse (arm B). Sequences were derived from CD8+ T cells sorted from blood (inferred from file names), sampled from a patient given nivolumab and ipilimumab in sequence. These receptors came from a human donor with melanoma.

The rearrangement joins TRBV9 to TRBJ1-2; TRBD1 is a possible D gene (6 bases). Germline V gives CDR1 SGDLS, CDR2 YYNGEE. The CDR3 spans 17 residues. V was clipped by 0 bases and J by 2 bases, with 17 bases between them. CDR3 coding DNA: TGTGCCAGCAGCGTAGACCTTTACAGGGTATCCAACTATGGCTACACCTTC. Residues: CASSVDLYRVSNYGYTF.

CDR3 DNA sequence: TGTGCCAGCAGACGCGACACTTACAATGAGCAGTTCTTC. As protein: CASRRDTYNEQFF. This sequence joins TRBV6-5 and TRBJ2-1; no definite D call. The CDR3 is made up of 13 amino acids. Trimming shortened V by 6 bases and J by 4 bases, and 10 bases separated the two germline ends. In germline, CDR1 is MNHEY, CDR2 SVGAGI.

V usage is TRBV2 and J usage is TRBJ2-5; 10 bases line up with TRBD1. The length of the CDR3 is 15 residues. Germline lookup yields CDR1 SNHLY and CDR2 FYNNEI. V trimming: 6 bases; J trimming: 0 bases; junction bases outside the gene matches: 4. The CDR3 spells CASSTGQGYQETQYF. DNA for the CDR3: TGTGCCAGCAGCACGGGACAGGGGTACCAAGAGACCCAGTACTTC. Full variable domain (remainder filled in from reference TRBV2 and TRBJ2-5): EPEVTQTPSHQVTQMGQEVILRCVPISNHLYFYWYRQILGQKVEFLVSFYNNEISEKSEIFDDQFSVERPDGSNFTLKIRSTKLEDSAMYFCASSTGQGYQETQYFGPGTRLLVL.

V usage is TRBV6-6 and J usage is TRBJ1-1; 9 bases fit TRBD1. There are 15 residues in the CDR3. Germline CDR1 reads MNHNY; CDR2 reads SVGAGI (reference sequence). V lost 5 bases to trimming and J lost 4 bases; unmatched junction nucleotides: 8. Here the CDR3 DNA reads TGTGCCAGCAGTCCAACAGGGGGCTCGGGCACTGAAGCTTTCTTT. It codes for CASSPTGGSGTEAFF.

This clone is deemed medium-sized. The V gene is TRBV7-9, the J gene TRBJ1-1; D is perhaps TRBD1 (5 bases). Germline CDR1 is SEHNR and CDR2 is FQNEAQ (reference sequence). V lost 6 bases and J 2 bases, leaving 13 bases between the germline ends. The CDR3 extends over 14 amino acids. CDR3 sequence: CASRGRVGNTEAFF. Here the CDR3 DNA reads TGTGCCAGCAGGGGCAGGGTCGGTAACACTGAAGCTTTCTTT.

The chain joins TRBV19 to TRBJ2-3; 9 bases line up with TRBD1. V was clipped by 6 bases and J by 2 bases; unmatched bases: 6. The CDR3 totals 15 residues. Per germline, CDR1 LNHDA and CDR2 SQIVND (reference sequence). The CDR3 region has the DNA TGTGCCAGTAGCACAGGGGGCGGCCACACAGATACGCAGTATTTT. Translated: CASSTGGGHTDTQYF.

The chain is built from TRBV19 and TRBJ2-7, with 8 nucleotides matching TRBD2. The V and J ends lost 2 bases and 2 bases, in that order; junction bases with no gene match: 2. The CDR3 is 14 amino acids. Germline V gene lookup returns CDR1 LNHDA and CDR2 SQIVND (reference sequence). As DNA, the CDR3 is TGTGCCAGTAGTATAAGCGGGGGACCCTACGAGCAGTACTTC. Protein: CASSISGGPYEQYF.

Comments on this clone: The sample holds other DNA sequences that translate to the same CDR3. CDR3 nucleotides: TGTGCCAGCAGCTTAGGAGGACAGGACGAGTACTTC. Protein sequence: CASSLGGQDEYF. V is TRBV7-8 and J is TRBJ2-7; 7 bases align to TRBD1. V was pared by 1 base and J by 11 bases, with 5 bases of the junction left unmatched. The CDR3 covers 12 residues. CDR1 is SGHVS and CDR2 is FQNEAQ in the germline V gene.

This clone was counted a few times. The chain has TRBV9 and TRBJ1-6; the D is unclear. Trimming took 0 bases from V and 9 from J, leaving 7 bases between them. This CDR3 is built from 13 residues. CDR1 is SGDLS, CDR2 YYNGEE, per germline. The CDR3, as DNA: TGTGCCAGCAGCGTAGATAGTCCTTCACCCCTCCACTTT. Its protein is CASSVDSPSPLHF.

This clone was observed a handful of times. Only one base separates this from a far larger clonotype, so it likely reflects a read error. The chain joins TRBV5-6 to TRBJ1-1, with 7 bases identical to TRBD1. The J segment lost 1 base and the V segment lost 5 bases, leaving 5 bases of the junction unmatched. From germline, CDR1 is SGHDT and CDR2 YYEEEE. The CDR3 consists of 14 residues. For the CDR3, the DNA is TGTGCCAGCAGGGAGGGGGCTAGGAACACTGAAGCTTTCTTT. Protein: CASREGARNTEAFF.

The chain couples TRBV27 to TRBJ1-3; 11 bases line up with TRBD1. CDR1 is MNHEY, CDR2 SMNVEV, per germline (reference sequence). CDR3 length: 14 amino acids. J was trimmed by 7 bases and V by 5 bases; bases with no gene match: 4. The chain's CDR3 is CASSPRTGGNTIYF. As DNA, the CDR3 is TGTGCCAGCAGTCCCCGGACAGGGGGCAACACCATATATTTT.

This clone was observed once. The rearrangement links TRBV21-1 to TRBJ2-5; the table's TRBD1 call for D was not verified on the DNA. TRBV21-1 is a known pseudogene. The CDR3 spans 15 residues. The CDR3 nucleotides are TGTGCCAGCAGCCCGACAGTCTGGCTTCAAGAGACCCAGTACTTC. This sequence encodes CASSPTVWLQETQYF.

V is TRBV5-6 and J is TRBJ2-7; possibly TRBD2 for D (6 bases). This CDR3 region has 15 residues. The ends were cut back, 0 bases at V and 7 bases at J, with 17 bases in the middle. Germline assignment: CDR1 SGHDT and CDR2 YYEEEE. The CDR3 bases are TGTGCCAGCAGCTTGGCCCCTAGCGTGCTCTATGAGCAGTACTTC. It codes for CASSLAPSVLYEQYF.

The chain joins TRBV7-6 to TRBJ2-7, with 10 bases that match TRBD2. The length of the CDR3 is 21 residues. The V gene's germline CDR1 is SGHVS and CDR2 FNYEAQ. J lost 3 bases, V lost 1 base, and 21 bases had no gene match. Here the CDR3 DNA reads TGTGCCAGCAGCTTAGGAGTGGGGGACAGGACTAGCGGAGTCAAACTCTACGAGCAGTACTTC. This codes for CASSLGVGDRTSGVKLYEQYF.

The gene calls are TRBV4-3 and TRBJ2-3; a possible D gene is TRBD2 (5 bases). The germline V and J ends were trimmed by 0 bases and 4 bases, with 14 bases remaining between them. CDR1 LGHNA and CDR2 YSLEER come from the germline V gene. This CDR3 is 16 amino acids long. The CDR3 DNA follows: TGCGCCAGCAGCCAAGATCCCTTTGGGAGTCCAGATACGCAGTATTTT. This codes for CASSQDPFGSPDTQYF.

The chain has TRBV13 and TRBJ1-2; the D is unclear. Trimming pared 5 bases from V and 13 bases from J, leaving 20 bases between. CDR1 is PRHDT, CDR2 FYEKMQ, per germline (reference sequence). This CDR3 region has 13 residues. CDR3: CASSGEGVRLGTF. CDR3 coding DNA: TGTGCCAGCAGCGGGGAGGGTGTCCGATTAGGCACCTTC.

The rearrangement uses TRBV6-1 and TRBJ2-5, with 11 positions matching TRBD1. The CDR3 totals 15 residues. Per germline, CDR1 MNHNS and CDR2 SASEGT. The V segment lost 4 bases and the J segment 5 bases; nucleotides outside the gene matches: 6. CDR3 region: CASSGEDRGLETQYF. CDR3 coding DNA: TGTGCCAGCAGTGGAGAGGACAGGGGGCTTGAGACCCAGTACTTC.

The chain has TRBV21-1 and TRBJ1-2. TRBV21-1 is given as a pseudogene. This CDR3 spans 16 amino acids. CDR3 DNA: TGTGCCAGCAGCATCGGAGAGGTAAGGAGAAGCTATGGCTACACCTTC. Translated, it gives CASSIGEVRRSYGYTF.

As DNA, the CDR3 is TGTGCCAGCACCCCCACCACAGGGGGCGGAAACACCATATATTTT. This gives the protein CASTPTTGGGNTIYF. The gene calls are TRBV6-5 and TRBJ1-3, with TRBD1 identical over 9 bases. Germline CDR1 reads MNHEY; CDR2 reads SVGAGI. The CDR3 extends over 15 amino acids. Trimming at V came to 7 bases and at J to 4 bases, leaving 8 bases not matched to a gene.

The chain employs TRBV27 and TRBJ2-2, with D unclear. V was pared by 3 bases and J by 1 base, with 15 bases between. The CDR3 covers 17 residues. CDR1 is MNHEY, CDR2 SMNVEV, per germline (reference sequence). The CDR3 reads CASSFLGVTGNTGELFF. In DNA, the CDR3 is TGTGCCAGCAGTTTTCTAGGCGTTACGGGGAACACCGGGGAGCTGTTTTTT.

Only one count was recorded for this clone. The rearrangement uses TRBV7-2 and TRBJ2-3; 8 positions agree with TRBD2. Germline V gene lookup returns CDR1 SGHTA and CDR2 FQGNSA. The CDR3 runs 19 residues. V was clipped by 5 bases and J by 2 bases; unmatched bases: 18. The CDR3 DNA sequence: TGTGCCAGCAGCCGCTCCGGGACTAGTGGACTCATCTTCACAGATACGCAGTATTTT. Protein product: CASSRSGTSGLIFTDTQYF.

By its share, this clone is medium-sized. This rearrangement joins TRBV14 to TRBJ1-1; D is possibly TRBD1 (6 bases). The length of the CDR3 is 13 residues. CDR1 is SGHDN, CDR2 FVKESK, per germline. V gave up 1 base and J gave up 8 bases, with 11 bases separating them. The CDR3 nucleotides are TGTGCCAGCAGCCAAGTTCGGGGGGCCGAAGCTTTCTTT. As protein: CASSQVRGAEAFF.

J is TRBJ2-5 and V is TRBV7-9, with 11 bases matching TRBD1. The junction had 7 bases not matched to a gene; V was cut back by 5 bases and J by 5 bases. Germline lookup yields CDR1 SEHNR and CDR2 FQNEAQ (reference sequence). The CDR3 covers 15 residues. This chain's CDR3 is CASSRWGQGEETQYF. CDR3 in DNA: TGTGCCAGCAGCCGATGGGGACAGGGGGAGGAGACCCAGTACTTC.

The chain uses TRBV11-2 and TRBJ2-5; 7 bases fit TRBD1. The CDR3 spans 14 residues. The V segment lost 5 bases and the J segment 9 bases; nucleotides outside the gene matches: 12. From germline, CDR1 is SGHAT and CDR2 FQNNGV. The CDR3 region is CASSAAGTEGAQYF. The CDR3 coding sequence is TGTGCCAGCAGCGCAGCAGGGACAGAAGGGGCCCAGTACTTC.